Only one count was recorded for the clone carrying this TCR beta chain. The antigen is not known. The CDR3 contains 15 residues. J gave up 4 bases and V 7 bases, and 10 bases lay outside the gene matches. In germline, CDR1 is MNHNY, CDR2 SVGAGI (reference sequence). The sample originates from a study of cytomegalovirus exposure and HLA in healthy donors. Amplification used 60 Vbeta primers and 13 Jbeta primers. Sequencing used immunoSEQ multiplex PCR; TCRdb keeps in-frame clones, though not all of them. This table has more than 25,000 clones, 62% appearing once. Study conclusions and caveats: V- and J-gene trimming of TCR beta was linked (in a later analysis) to a missense DCLRE1C variant. Clonal expansion was found to be greater in HLA-associated TCR beta chains than in equally common others in a later analysis. It was reported that the classifier diagnosed cytomegalovirus status with high specificity and sensitivity in both the original and validation cohorts.

The clonotype was recovered from a male donor in good health and CMV-seropositive. Sequenced input: PBMCs. The V gene is TRBV6-6, the J gene TRBJ2-7; 10 nucleotides align to TRBD2. CDR3 amino acids: CASKSASGRIYEQYF. CDR3 in DNA: TGTGCCAGCAAGTCGGCTAGCGGGAGAATATACGAGCAGTACTTC.